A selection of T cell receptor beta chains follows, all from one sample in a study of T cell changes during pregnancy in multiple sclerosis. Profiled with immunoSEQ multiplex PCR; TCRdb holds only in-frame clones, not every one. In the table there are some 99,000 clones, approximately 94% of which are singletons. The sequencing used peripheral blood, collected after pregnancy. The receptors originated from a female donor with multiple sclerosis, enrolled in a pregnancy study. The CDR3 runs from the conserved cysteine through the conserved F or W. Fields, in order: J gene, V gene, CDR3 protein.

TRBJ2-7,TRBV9,CASSVEAGGPYEQYF
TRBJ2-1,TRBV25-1,CASSPTYNEQFF
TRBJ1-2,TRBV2,CASTRSGGYTF
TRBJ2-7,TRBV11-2,CASSPLSGQDAYEQYF
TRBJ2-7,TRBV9,CASSVAGGGGPYEQYF
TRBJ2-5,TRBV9,CASSVRAGQETQYF
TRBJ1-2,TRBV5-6,CASSIQGYGYTF
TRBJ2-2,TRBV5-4,CASATTGTSNTGELFF
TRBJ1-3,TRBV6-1,CASSEARLHTIYF
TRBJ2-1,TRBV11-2,CASSVSGVLSSYNEQFF
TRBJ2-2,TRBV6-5,CASSYSLTGELFF
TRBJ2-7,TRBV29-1,CSVREGPYEQYF
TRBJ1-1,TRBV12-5,CASGLDRGTEAFF
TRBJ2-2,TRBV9,CASSNTGLAGATNTGELFF
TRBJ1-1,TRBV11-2,CASSLVAAGGRDTEAFF
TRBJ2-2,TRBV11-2,CASSLPRGGTGELFF
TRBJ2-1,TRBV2,CASRNLLAGEGNEQFF
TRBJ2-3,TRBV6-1,CASSVVSNPTDTQYF
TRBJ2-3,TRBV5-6,CASSRGQPTDTQYF
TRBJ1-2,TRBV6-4,CASSDYFRPDRAHGYTF
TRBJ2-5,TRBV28,CASSSRGRQGETQYF
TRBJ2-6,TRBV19,CASSIAAVGVLTF
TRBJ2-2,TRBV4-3,CASSQDSTGAGELFF
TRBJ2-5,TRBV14,CASSQEGTSGRPQETQYF
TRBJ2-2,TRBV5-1,CASTGTSGSHTGELFF
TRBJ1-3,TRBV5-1,CASSLLTSSGNTIYF
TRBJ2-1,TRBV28,CASSGPNEQFF
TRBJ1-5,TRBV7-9,CASSPGGLGNQPQHF
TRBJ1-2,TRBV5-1,CASSLGAGLLGGYTF
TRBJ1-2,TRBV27,CASSLNQGWDGYTF
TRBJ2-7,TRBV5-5,CASSWGTGSYEQYF
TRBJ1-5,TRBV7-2,CASSLVAGAGQPQHF
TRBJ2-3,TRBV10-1,CASSETTDTQYF
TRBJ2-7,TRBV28,CASGNGGTYEQYF
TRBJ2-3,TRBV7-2,CASSLSAGDPDTQYF
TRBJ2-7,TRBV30,CAWSKIDYEQYF
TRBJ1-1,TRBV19,CASNRVMNTEAFF
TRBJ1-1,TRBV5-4,CASSLQGSEAFF
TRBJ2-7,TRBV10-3,CAISENRVPYEQYF
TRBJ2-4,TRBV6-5,CAWDRANIQYF
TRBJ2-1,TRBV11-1,CASSRRKGSSYNEQFF
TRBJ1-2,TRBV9,CASSVDRTGDYGYTF
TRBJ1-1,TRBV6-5,CASSHGTAEAFF
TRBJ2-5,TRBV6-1,CASLSGFLETQYF
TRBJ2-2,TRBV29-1,CSVSKGPGNTGELFF
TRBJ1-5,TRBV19,CASSMGSGQPQHF
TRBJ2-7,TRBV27,CASRSRRGEQYF
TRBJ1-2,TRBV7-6,CASTRLNYGYTF
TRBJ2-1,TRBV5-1,CASSRSLNEQFF
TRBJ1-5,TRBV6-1,CASSEWGGPYSNQPQHF
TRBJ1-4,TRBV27,CASSRREATNEKLFF
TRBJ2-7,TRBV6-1,CAIRLAGIYEQYF
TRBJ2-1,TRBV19,CASTLSGSYNEQFF
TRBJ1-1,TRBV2,CASSVSSPGTGTEAFF
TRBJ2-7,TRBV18,CASSPRVAGVSYEQYF
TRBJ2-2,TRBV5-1,CASSPPGQGAVGELFF
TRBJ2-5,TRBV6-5,CASSYSHPPQETQYF